This T cell receptor beta chain was profiled in a study of shared clonotypes between healthy human individuals. Broader study findings: With several donors compared, approximately 5.5% of naive CD4 clonotypes were shared.

Concerning this clone: Its antigen is undetermined.

The naive CD8 fraction comprised CD45RO-negative cells positively selected for CCR7 and excluded terminally differentiated effector memory CD45RA+ cells. Free of recent acute infections or vaccinations, the donors were healthy HIV-negative adults. Trimming left V 3 bases short and J 1 base short, with 11 bases between. The CDR3 loop spans 15 amino acids. Germline assignment: CDR1 SGDLS and CDR2 YYNGEE. Genomic DNA from each subset was divided evenly over several immunoSEQ plates. Per sorted-subset replicate PCR, input was roughly 220 ng DNA, representing roughly 28,000 T cell genomes. The method was immunoSEQ multiplex PCR; TCRdb's version includes in-frame clones alone and lacks a portion of them. Among 700,000 to 950,000 clones, about 96% were seen once, and the ten largest hold about 0.25%.

This clonotype originated in a man under 40 in good health. V is TRBV9 and J is TRBJ2-1, with D perhaps TRBD2 (6 bases). Material for sequencing was naive CD8+ T cells sorted from blood. The CDR3 nucleotides read TGTGCCAGCAGCGCTAGCGTTGGTTCCTACAATGAGCAGTTCTTC. This sequence encodes CASSASVGSYNEQFF.